These 18 T cell receptor beta chains were sequenced from one sample in a study of blood T cell repertoires in COVID-19 (dated by TCRdb to the early 2020s). Library preparation employed the immunoSEQ multiplex PCR assay. Sourced from immuneACCESS, this table was stored by TCRdb with only in-frame sequences that have V and J called. A share of the clones is absent; for the studies checked, an unresolved V gene accounts for under half, and the remainder has no known explanation. In all, the sample holds 150,000 to 200,000 clones, and 80% to 90% of those were seen once. In total, the top ten clones hold around 8.6% of the sample. Sample: peripheral blood. Receptors were obtained from a man over 45 with active or convalescent COVID-19.

The V gene is TRBV19, the J gene TRBJ1-3; D is uncertain. The CDR3 runs 14 residues. Trimming left V 4 bases short and J 0 bases short, with 7 bases between. Germline V gives CDR1 LNHDA, CDR2 SQIVND (reference sequence). CDR3 DNA sequence: TGTGCCAGTAGTAACGGTGTCTCTGGAAACACCATATATTTT. Translating it yields CASSNGVSGNTIYF.

J is TRBJ1-5 and V is TRBV12-5; D is unresolved. V shed 8 bases and J shed 0 bases, with 8 bases lying between them. This CDR3 contains 13 residues. Germline loops: CDR1 LGHNT, CDR2 FRNRAP. CDR3 nucleotides: TGTGCTAGTTCGGTTAATAGCAATCAGCCCCAGCATTTT. This sequence encodes CASSVNSNQPQHF. Full variable domain (outside the CDR3, taken from reference TRBV12-5 and TRBJ1-5): DARVTQTPRHKVTEMGQEVTMRCQPILGHNTVFWYRQTMMQGLELLAYFRNRAPLDDSGMPKDRFSAEMPDATLATLKIQPSEPRDSAVYFCASSVNSNQPQHFGDGTRLSIL.

As DNA, the CDR3 is TGTGCCAGCAGCCCACAGGGCTATAATTCACCCCTCCACTTT. Translated, it gives CASSPQGYNSPLHF. This chain uses TRBV7-2 with TRBJ1-6; possible D gene TRBD1, 6 bases. The V end lost 5 bases, the J end lost 3 bases, and 8 bases lay between the germline ends. Germline V CDR1 and CDR2: SGHTA, FQGNSA. The CDR3 runs to 14 residues.

V and J are TRBV19 and TRBJ1-2, with D possibly being TRBD1 (6 bases). The V gene's germline CDR1 is LNHDA and CDR2 SQIVND (reference sequence). Trimming took off 6 bases at V and 0 bases at J, with 11 bases between the two ends. The CDR3 loop spans 14 amino acids. Here the CDR3 DNA reads TGTGCCAGTAGACTAGGACAGACTAACTATGGCTACACCTTC. It translates to CASRLGQTNYGYTF. Full variable domain (remainder filled in from reference TRBV19 and TRBJ1-2): DGGITQSPKYLFRKEGQNVTLSCEQNLNHDAMYWYRQDPGQGLRLIYYSQIVNDFQKGDIAEGYSVSREKKESFPLTVTSAQKNPTAFYLCASRLGQTNYGYTFGSGTRLTVV.

The genes are TRBV5-5 and TRBJ2-7; 8 bases are a match to TRBD1. The CDR3 has 15 amino acids. CDR1 and CDR2 (germline): SGHKS, YYEKEE (reference sequence). With V trimmed by 1 base and J by 3 bases, 6 bases remained unmatched. This CDR3 reads CASSLSPGQVYEQYF. CDR3 DNA sequence: TGTGCCAGCAGCTTGTCCCCGGGACAGGTCTACGAGCAGTACTTC.

This sequence joins TRBV25-1 and TRBJ1-1; the match to TRBD1 covers 8 bases. Germline V CDR1 and CDR2: MGHDK, SYGVNS. J lost 5 bases, V lost 4 bases, and 3 bases had no gene match. The CDR3 is 13 residues long. For the CDR3, the DNA is TGTGCCAGCAGTGGGACAGGGCGAACTGAAGCTTTCTTT. Its translation is CASSGTGRTEAFF. Full variable domain (rest looked up from reference TRBV25-1 and TRBJ1-1): EADIYQTPRYLVIGTGKKITLECSQTMGHDKMYWYQQDPGMELHLIHYSYGVNSTEKGDLSSESTVSRIRTEHFPLTLESARPSHTSQYLCASSGTGRTEAFFGQGTRLTVV.

Only one count was recorded for this clone. The chain carries TRBV11-3 and TRBJ2-1; D is undetermined. This CDR3 is built from 12 residues. V lost 5 bases to trimming and J lost 3 bases, with 5 bases between them. The germline V gene has CDR1 SGHNT and CDR2 YENEEA. The CDR3 coding sequence is TGTGCCAGCAGCCAAAACTACAATGAGCAGTTCTTC. This translates into CASSQNYNEQFF.

The CDR3: CAWSVTPSGNTIYF. The CDR3 DNA reads TGTGCCTGGAGTGTGACTCCCTCTGGAAACACCATATATTTT. This chain uses TRBV30 with TRBJ1-3; D call uncertain. This CDR3 comprises 14 residues. CDR1 GTSNPN and CDR2 SVGIG come from the germline V gene (reference sequence). The V and J ends lost 0 bases and 0 bases respectively, with 6 bases between them. Together with reference TRBV30 and TRBJ1-3, the CDR3 gives the full variable domain: SQTIHQWPATLVQPVGSPLSLECTVEGTSNPNLYWYRQAAGRGLQLLFYSVGIGQISSEVPQNLSASRPQDRQFILSSKKLLLSDSGFYLCAWSVTPSGNTIYFGEGSWLTVV.

The chain has TRBV10-3 and TRBJ2-7; TRBD2 might be the D (6 bases). Germline values: CDR1 ENHRY, CDR2 SYGVKD. V lost 7 bases and J 3 bases, leaving 13 bases between the germline ends. The CDR3 is made up of 13 amino acids. CDR3 region: CAITQGGYYEQYF. In nucleotides, the CDR3 is TGTGCCATCACCCAGGGAGGTTACTACGAGCAGTACTTC.

V and J are TRBV30 and TRBJ2-7; 10 bases fit TRBD2. Germline V gene data show CDR1 as GTSNPN and CDR2 as SVGIG (reference sequence). This CDR3 spans 12 amino acids. Unmatched junction bases numbered 4, after V lost 2 bases and J lost 9 bases. CDR3 DNA sequence: TGTGCCTGGAGTTCTAGCGGGAGAGTGCAGTACTTC. It specifies CAWSSSGRVQYF. The complete variable domain, with remaining parts taken from reference TRBV30 and TRBJ2-7, reads SQTIHQWPATLVQPVGSPLSLECTVEGTSNPNLYWYRQAAGRGLQLLFYSVGIGQISSEVPQNLSASRPQDRQFILSSKKLLLSDSGFYLCAWSSSGRVQYFGPGTRLTVT.

In DNA, the CDR3 is TGTGCCAGCAGCTTGCGGGACAGGCTCTATGGCTACACCTTC. It specifies CASSLRDRLYGYTF. V gene TRBV5-4 combines with J gene TRBJ1-2, with 8 bases identical to TRBD1. CDR3 length equals 14 residues. Trimming removed 1 base from V and 4 bases from J; junction bases left unmatched: 3. Germline V gene sequence: CDR1 SGHNT, CDR2 YYREEE (reference sequence).

This clone was seen more than once but under ten times. This chain's CDR3 is CASSPGGMQFF. CDR3 nucleotides: TGTGCCAGCAGCCCAGGAGGAATGCAGTTCTTC. The gene calls are TRBV3-1 (or the pseudogene TRBV3-2) and TRBJ2-1; a weak D match, TRBD2 (5 bases). Germline V gives CDR1 LGHDT, CDR2 YNNKEL (reference sequence). The CDR3 extends over 11 amino acids. V was trimmed by 4 bases and J by 12 bases, leaving 10 bases between them.

This rearrangement joins TRBV2 to TRBJ1-1, with D unclear. Germline-derived CDR1 and CDR2 are SNHLY and FYNNEI. V was clipped by 4 bases and J by 0 bases, with 9 bases between them. This CDR3 is 14 amino acids long. The DNA for the CDR3 is TGTGCCAGCAGTGTTCGGGTCCTGAACACTGAAGCTTTCTTT. It is translated as CASSVRVLNTEAFF. Supplemented by reference TRBV2 and TRBJ1-1, the full variable domain reads EPEVTQTPSHQVTQMGQEVILRCVPISNHLYFYWYRQILGQKVEFLVSFYNNEISEKSEIFDDQFSVERPDGSNFTLKIRSTKLEDSAMYFCASSVRVLNTEAFFGQGTRLTVV.

This chain connects TRBV28 to TRBJ2-7, with TRBD2 matching 8 bases. This CDR3 contains 17 residues. Germline-derived CDR1 and CDR2 are MDHEN and SYDVKM. The V and J ends lost 5 bases and 4 bases, in that order; junction bases with no gene match: 16. CDR3: CASSPLAGTRKIYEQYF. The CDR3 bases are TGTGCCAGCAGTCCCTTGGCCGGGACTAGAAAGATATACGAGCAGTACTTC.

CDR3 loop: CATREAGNTIYF. The DNA of the CDR3 is TGTGCCACGCGGGAAGCGGGAAACACCATATATTTT. V is TRBV6-5 and J is TRBJ1-3; D gene ambiguous. Trimming removed 10 bases from V and 4 bases from J, with 11 bases in between. Germline V gene lookup returns CDR1 MNHEY and CDR2 SVGAGI. The CDR3 runs to 12 residues.

This clone was counted a single time. The V call is TRBV19, the J call TRBJ1-1; D unresolved. Germline V CDR1 and CDR2: LNHDA, SQIVND (reference sequence). The CDR3 totals 14 residues. Trimming stripped 0 bases from V and 2 bases from J, with 7 bases between. CDR3 in DNA: TGTGCCAGTAGTATAGATAGTTTCAACACTGAAGCTTTCTTT. Its translation: CASSIDSFNTEAFF. The full variable domain, completed using reference TRBV19 and TRBJ1-1, is DGGITQSPKYLFRKEGQNVTLSCEQNLNHDAMYWYRQDPGQGLRLIYYSQIVNDFQKGDIAEGYSVSREKKESFPLTVTSAQKNPTAFYLCASSIDSFNTEAFFGQGTRLTVV.

The CDR3 protein is CASSPQGGIMYEQYF. Written as DNA, the CDR3 is TGTGCCAGCAGCCCCCAAGGGGGAATAATGTACGAGCAGTACTTC. The chain links TRBV9 to TRBJ2-7, with D possibly TRBD1 on 6 matching bases. The length of the CDR3 is 15 residues. V was trimmed by 4 bases and J by 4 bases, leaving 18 bases between them. The germline V gene encodes CDR1 SGDLS and CDR2 YYNGEE.

The V and J genes are TRBV12-5 and TRBJ2-7; tentative D call: TRBD2 (5 bases). This CDR3 has 14 residues. Trimming pared 1 base from V and 6 bases from J, leaving 13 bases between. CDR1 LGHNT and CDR2 FRNRAP come from the germline V gene. The CDR3: CASGLGQRILEQYF. The CDR3 DNA reads TGTGCTAGTGGTTTGGGGCAGCGGATCCTCGAGCAGTACTTC.